The 17 T cell receptor beta chains presented below share a single source sample, sequenced in a study of T cell changes during pregnancy in multiple sclerosis. Profiling relied on immunoSEQ multiplex PCR, and the TCRdb table lists in-frame clones only, not all of them. This sample carries approximately 100,000 clones, roughly 90% of them seen once, and the ten largest clones take 1.6%. The source was peripheral blood, collected after pregnancy. These receptors all come from a female donor with multiple sclerosis, enrolled in a pregnancy study.

The CDR3 DNA follows: TGTGCCAGCAGCAATGGACAGGTAGAGACCCAGTACTTC. Translation gives CASSNGQVETQYF. V is TRBV5-4 and J is TRBJ2-5; 7 bases map to TRBD1. CDR1 SGHNT and CDR2 YYREEE come from the germline V gene (reference sequence). The CDR3 has 13 amino acids. Trimming cost V 4 bases and J 4 bases; bases outside gene matches: 4.

This chain connects TRBV19 to TRBJ1-6; no clear D. V gave up 6 bases and J gave up 0 bases, with 3 bases separating them. Germline lookup yields CDR1 LNHDA and CDR2 SQIVND (reference sequence). This CDR3 has 13 residues. The CDR3 nucleotides are TGTGCCAGTAGCCGCTCCTATAATTCACCCCTCCACTTT. This translates into CASSRSYNSPLHF.

This sequence joins TRBV10-2 and TRBJ1-1; D is unresolved. V lost 2 bases to trimming and J lost 8 bases, with 9 bases between them. The CDR3 spans 12 residues. Germline V CDR1 and CDR2: WSHSY, SAAADI. The DNA of the CDR3 is TGCGCCAGCAGTGAGAGACTCACCGAAGCTTTCTTT. As protein: CASSERLTEAFF.

This clone was detected once. The chain links TRBV2 to TRBJ1-1, with D maybe TRBD1 (5 bases). This CDR3 spans 12 amino acids. V was shortened by 7 bases and J by 11 bases, with 17 bases between the two germline ends. Looked up from germline, CDR1 is SNHLY and CDR2 is FYNNEI. The CDR3 loop is CASKGDHGIAFF. The CDR3 DNA reads as TGTGCCAGCAAAGGGGATCACGGCATCGCTTTCTTT.

Here the CDR3 reads CASSEDSYSNQPQHF. The CDR3 nucleotides read TGCGCCAGCAGCGAAGACAGTTATAGCAATCAGCCCCAGCATTTT. The rearrangement links TRBV5-1 to TRBJ1-5, with D possibly TRBD1 on 5 matching bases. V shed 4 bases and J shed 0 bases, with 11 bases lying between them. Germline V CDR1 and CDR2: SGHRS, YFSETQ. This CDR3 is built from 15 residues.

This sequence joins TRBV20-1 and TRBJ2-5; D possibly corresponds to TRBD2 (6 bases). The germline V gene has CDR1 DFQATT and CDR2 SNEGSKA (reference sequence). With 5 bases removed from V and 4 bases from J, the gap between germline ends came to 8 bases. The CDR3 length is 11 residues. As DNA, the CDR3 is TGCAGTGCTCTGGGGGGAGAGACCCAGTACTTC. Encoded protein: CSALGGETQYF.

The CDR3: CAWSGDRGRHEQYF. The CDR3 nucleotides are TGTGCCTGGAGTGGGGACAGGGGACGCCACGAGCAGTACTTC. The chain combines TRBV30 with TRBJ2-5, with 10 bases identical to TRBD1. The DNA end is more similar to TRBJ2-7, so the J call may be wrong. The CDR3 sequence is 14 residues long. Germline V CDR1 and CDR2: GTSNPN, SVGIG (reference sequence).

This chain joins TRBV6-6 and TRBJ2-7, with D possibly TRBD2 on 6 matching bases. CDR3 length: 15 residues. Germline assignment: CDR1 MNHNY and CDR2 SVGAGI (reference sequence). Trimming left V 0 bases short and J 7 bases short, with 16 bases between. The CDR3 loop reads CASSYSKGRTWEQYF. The DNA of the CDR3 is TGTGCCAGCAGTTACTCGAAGGGGAGGACGTGGGAGCAGTACTTC.

J is TRBJ2-7 and V is TRBV4-1; TRBD1 is a possible D gene (5 bases). Germline V gene lookup returns CDR1 MGHRA and CDR2 YSYEKL. Trimming removed 0 bases at V and 6 bases at J, with 12 bases between. This CDR3 spans 14 amino acids. The CDR3 DNA is TGCGCCAGCAGCCAAGATAGGGGAAGGTTCGAGCAGTACTTC. It is translated as CASSQDRGRFEQYF.

The V call is TRBV5-1, the J call TRBJ1-3, with 7 bases identical to TRBD1. J was trimmed by 4 bases and V by 4 bases; bases with no gene match: 11. The CDR3 loop spans 16 amino acids. Germline values: CDR1 SGHRS, CDR2 YFSETQ. Here the CDR3 reads CASSRDQGGLGNTIYF. CDR3 DNA sequence: TGCGCCAGCAGCCGGGATCAGGGGGGACTGGGAAACACCATATATTTT.

This clone occurred once. V gene TRBV6-1 combines with J gene TRBJ2-3; TRBD1 is a possible D gene (5 bases). Trimming cost V 6 bases and J 3 bases, with 10 bases left between them. This CDR3 has 13 amino acids. Germline V gene sequence: CDR1 MNHNS, CDR2 SASEGT. The CDR3: CASRGQGTDTQYF. The CDR3 DNA sequence: TGTGCCAGCAGAGGGCAGGGTACAGATACGCAGTATTTT.

The CDR3 here is CASSPRSGAYGYTF. The CDR3 DNA reads TGCGCCAGCAGCCCCCGTTCTGGAGCTTATGGCTACACCTTC. The V and J genes are TRBV4-1 and TRBJ1-2; D not resolved. The V and J ends lost 4 bases and 5 bases respectively, with 14 bases between them. Germline V CDR1 and CDR2: MGHRA, YSYEKL. The CDR3 length is 14 residues.

V and J are TRBV6-6 and TRBJ1-6, with D possibly TRBD1 on 5 matching bases. The CDR3 contains 16 residues. The V gene lost 2 bases and the J gene lost 7 bases, with 15 bases spanning the gap. Per germline, CDR1 MNHNY and CDR2 SVGAGI (reference sequence). The CDR3 loop reads CASSYPPEQANSPLHF. As DNA, the CDR3 is TGTGCCAGCAGTTACCCCCCCGAACAGGCAAATTCACCCCTCCACTTT.

The chain recombines TRBV5-1 with TRBJ2-3; 7 nucleotides agree with TRBD1. CDR3 length: 15 residues. With 4 bases clipped from V and 5 bases from J, the junction kept 10 bases outside the gene matches. CDR1 SGHRS and CDR2 YFSETQ come from the germline V gene. CDR3: CASSVGQGVIDTQYF. CDR3 sequence (DNA): TGCGCCAGCAGCGTGGGCCAGGGGGTGATAGATACGCAGTATTTT.

The V gene is TRBV15, the J gene TRBJ2-5; 8 bases align to TRBD1. The CDR3 runs to 16 residues. The V gene end was trimmed by 8 bases and the J gene end by 1 base; junction bases not matched to a gene: 12. CDR1 is LNHNV, CDR2 YYDKDF, per germline (reference sequence). The CDR3: CATSDGTGGFQETQYF. In DNA, the CDR3 is TGTGCCACCTCCGATGGGACAGGAGGCTTCCAAGAGACCCAGTACTTC.

The chain links TRBV19 to TRBJ1-5, with D possibly being TRBD1 (6 bases). The CDR3 loop spans 14 amino acids. CDR1 and CDR2 from the germline V gene are LNHDA and SQIVND (reference sequence). V dropped 3 bases and J dropped 6 bases, with 12 bases sitting between them. This CDR3 is CASSIGGQGQPQHF. CDR3 nucleotides: TGTGCCAGTAGTATCGGGGGGCAGGGTCAGCCCCAGCATTTT.

As for this clone: Other DNA variants within this sample encode the same CDR3. The CDR3 region has the DNA TGTGCCTGGAGTGCGGGAGCCTACGAGCAGTACTTC. As protein: CAWSAGAYEQYF. The chain uses TRBV30 and TRBJ2-7; a possible D gene is TRBD2 (6 bases). The CDR3 is made up of 12 amino acids. Germline CDR1 GTSNPN, CDR2 SVGIG (reference sequence). V lost 1 base and J 2 bases, leaving 6 bases between the germline ends. The whole variable domain, filled in from reference TRBV30 and TRBJ2-7, reads SQTIHQWPATLVQPVGSPLSLECTVEGTSNPNLYWYRQAAGRGLQLLFYSVGIGQISSEVPQNLSASRPQDRQFILSSKKLLLSDSGFYLCAWSAGAYEQYFGPGTRLTVT.